One sample yielded the 14 T cell receptor beta chains listed below, sequenced in a study of cytotoxic CD8 clonotypes in ibrutinib-treated CLL. TCRdb keeps only in-frame clones here, not all; method: immunoSEQ multiplex PCR. Of around 70,000 clones in the sample, roughly 83% were seen once. This sample comprised PBMCs, obtained after 24 months of ibrutinib treatment. Receptors originate from a human donor with chronic lymphocytic leukemia.

The chain is built from TRBV13 and TRBJ1-2; D may be TRBD1 (6 bases). V gave up 0 bases and J gave up 5 bases, with 10 bases separating them. The CDR3 covers 14 residues. Germline V CDR1 and CDR2: PRHDT, FYEKMQ (reference sequence). The CDR3 DNA reads TGTGCCAGCAGCTTAGGGGACAGAGATTATGGCTACACCTTC. This gives the protein CASSLGDRDYGYTF.

The genes are TRBV29-1 and TRBJ2-1; D unresolved. Trimming pared 0 bases from V and 4 bases from J, leaving 7 bases between. The length of the CDR3 is 13 residues. The germline V gene encodes CDR1 SQVTM and CDR2 ANQGSEA. The CDR3 DNA reads as TGCAGCGTTGAAGAGGGCAAATACAATGAGCAGTTCTTC. Translation: CSVEEGKYNEQFF.

This clone showed up just once. Different DNA sequences within this sample yield the same CDR3. The V call is TRBV5-1, the J call TRBJ1-1; 7 nucleotides match TRBD1. J gave up 3 bases and V 1 base, and 0 bases lay outside the gene matches. The germline CDR1 and CDR2 sequences are SGHRS and YFSETQ. The CDR3 sequence is 13 residues long. The CDR3 DNA sequence: TGCGCCAGCAGCTTGCAGGGGGACACTGAAGCTTTCTTT. This gives the protein CASSLQGDTEAFF. The full variable domain, with the rest looked up from reference TRBV5-1 and TRBJ1-1, is KAGVTQTPRYLIKTRGQQVTLSCSPISGHRSVSWYQQTPGQGLQFLFEYFSETQRNKGNFPGRFSGRQFSNSRSEMNVSTLELGDSALYLCASSLQGDTEAFFGQGTRLTVV.

The rearrangement uses TRBV13 and TRBJ2-7, with D unresolved. This CDR3 region has 16 residues. From germline, CDR1 is PRHDT and CDR2 FYEKMQ (reference sequence). Deletions cut 6 bases from V and 0 bases from J, with 18 bases between. CDR3 DNA sequence: TGTGCCAGCAGTCCCCAGCCGCCTCGGAGCTCCTACGAGCAGTACTTC. Residues: CASSPQPPRSSYEQYF.

The CDR3 spells CASSPPLGQGNFEQYF. The CDR3 DNA reads TGTGCCAGCTCACCACCGTTAGGACAGGGGAATTTCGAGCAGTACTTC. V and J are TRBV18 and TRBJ2-7, with 9 bases identical to TRBD1. Trimming removed 0 bases from V and 6 bases from J; junction bases left unmatched: 9. Germline loops: CDR1 KGHSH, CDR2 LQKENI. This CDR3 comprises 16 residues.

V gene TRBV5-4 combines with J gene TRBJ2-7; the match to TRBD1 covers 8 bases. Germline-derived CDR1 and CDR2 are SGHNT and YYREEE (reference sequence). J gave up 3 bases and V 0 bases, and 5 bases lay outside the gene matches. This CDR3 region has 15 residues. Written as DNA, the CDR3 is TGTGCCAGCAGCTTGGCGCCAGGGGGCAACTACGAGCAGTACTTC. Protein product: CASSLAPGGNYEQYF.

The table lists this clone with a few counts. This chain links TRBV19 with TRBJ2-7; 8 nucleotides align to TRBD2. CDR1 and CDR2 from the germline V gene are LNHDA and SQIVND (reference sequence). V gave up 5 bases and J gave up 0 bases; unmatched junction bases: 3. CDR3 length: 14 residues. The CDR3 nucleotides read TGTGCCAGTAGTCTTACTAGCGGCTCCTACGAGCAGTACTTC. Translating gives CASSLTSGSYEQYF.

In this sample, this clone turned up once. The rearrangement joins TRBV4-2 to TRBJ2-2; tentatively, D is TRBD1 (6 bases). The CDR3 totals 19 residues. Trimming cost V 2 bases and J 3 bases, with 22 bases left between them. Looked up from germline, CDR1 is LGHNA and CDR2 is YNFKEQ. The CDR3 loop reads CASSQRQSSGVGHTGELFF. The CDR3 DNA reads as TGTGCCAGCAGCCAAAGACAGTCCTCAGGGGTAGGGCACACCGGGGAGCTGTTTTTT.

The chain joins TRBV29-1 to TRBJ2-1; TRBD1 aligns across 10 bases. V lost 5 bases to trimming and J lost 9 bases; unmatched junction nucleotides: 4. The CDR3 has 12 amino acids. CDR1 is SQVTM and CDR2 is ANQGSEA in the germline V gene. CDR3 in amino acids: CSVQRTGGEQFF. The CDR3 coding sequence is TGCAGCGTTCAAAGGACAGGGGGTGAGCAGTTCTTC.

This chain joins TRBV6-6 and TRBJ1-2; D gene unclear. The CDR3 extends over 15 amino acids. Trimming pared 6 bases from V and 6 bases from J, leaving 20 bases between. Germline V CDR1 and CDR2: MNHNY, SVGAGI (reference sequence). The CDR3 DNA follows: TGTGCCAGCAGGTCAGGTGGAACCTTTTGGGATGGCTACACCTTC. Its translation: CASRSGGTFWDGYTF.

This chain uses TRBV10-3 with TRBJ2-3; D might be TRBD2 (6 bases). Germline CDR1 reads ENHRY; CDR2 reads SYGVKD. The V and J ends lost 4 bases and 0 bases respectively, with 17 bases between them. The CDR3 has 17 residues. The CDR3 DNA is TGTGCCATCAGTGGGGCGGTTCGGGCGGGAAGCACAGATACGCAGTATTTT. It yields the protein CAISGAVRAGSTDTQYF.

The V gene is TRBV11-2, the J gene TRBJ2-1; 8 bases map to TRBD2. Germline V gene lookup returns CDR1 SGHAT and CDR2 FQNNGV. The junction had 7 bases not matched to a gene; V was cut back by 8 bases and J by 1 base. The CDR3 covers 15 residues. The CDR3 loop reads CASRSLAESYNEQFF. CDR3 coding DNA: TGTGCCAGCCGATCACTAGCGGAATCCTACAATGAGCAGTTCTTC.

The chain has TRBV6-6 and TRBJ2-2; 7 nucleotides agree with TRBD1. The V segment lost 5 bases and the J segment 4 bases; nucleotides outside the gene matches: 1. The CDR3 loop spans 13 amino acids. Germline V gives CDR1 MNHNY, CDR2 SVGAGI (reference sequence). DNA of the CDR3: TGTGCCAGCAGTCGACAGGGCACCGGGGAGCTGTTTTTT. It translates to CASSRQGTGELFF.

The V call is TRBV7-3, the J call TRBJ2-2; no reliable D call. The CDR3 spans 15 residues. Germline CDR1 SGHTA, CDR2 FQGTGA. Trimming removed 2 bases from V and 1 base from J, with 8 bases in between. DNA for the CDR3: TGTGCCAGCAGCTTAGCTTTGCTGAACACCGGGGAGCTGTTTTTT. It specifies CASSLALLNTGELFF.